The T cell receptor beta chain described here comes from a study of Tregs in tolerant kidney transplant recipients. General observations from the study: Donor-specific Treg expansion exceeded global Treg expansion in tolerant patients, suggesting antigen drive.

The CDR3 has 12 amino acids. CDR1 is SGHRS, CDR2 YFSETQ, per germline. Between the trimmed V and J ends, which lost 2 bases and 8 bases, there was a span of 7 bases. A word on this clone: The antigen is unknown.

Unstimulated Tregs (CD4+CD25+CD127-) and CD4+CD25- non-Tregs were sorted from PBMCs. Method: immunoSEQ multiplex PCR; TCRdb's copy keeps in-frame clones and lacks some. The data show 100,000 to 130,000 clones, around 90% seen once. This TCR derives from a human donor who received a combined kidney and bone marrow transplant. Material: CD4+ T cells from blood, obtained before the transplant. This rearrangement joins TRBV5-1 to TRBJ1-4; D unclear. The CDR3 protein is CASSFGGEKLFF. CDR3 DNA: TGCGCCAGCAGCTTTGGAGGGGAAAAACTGTTTTTT.